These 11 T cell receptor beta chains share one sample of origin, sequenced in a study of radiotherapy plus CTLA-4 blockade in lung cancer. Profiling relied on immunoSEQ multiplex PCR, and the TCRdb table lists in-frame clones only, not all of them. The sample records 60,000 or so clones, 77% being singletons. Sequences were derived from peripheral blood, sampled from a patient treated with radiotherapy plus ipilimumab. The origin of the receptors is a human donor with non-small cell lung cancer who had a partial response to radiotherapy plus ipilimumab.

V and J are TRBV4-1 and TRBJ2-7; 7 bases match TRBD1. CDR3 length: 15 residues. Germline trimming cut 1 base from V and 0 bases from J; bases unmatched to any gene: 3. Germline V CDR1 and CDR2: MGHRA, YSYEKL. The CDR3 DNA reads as TGCGCCAGCAGCCAAGGGGCAGGGGGCTCCTACGAGCAGTACTTC. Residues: CASSQGAGGSYEQYF.

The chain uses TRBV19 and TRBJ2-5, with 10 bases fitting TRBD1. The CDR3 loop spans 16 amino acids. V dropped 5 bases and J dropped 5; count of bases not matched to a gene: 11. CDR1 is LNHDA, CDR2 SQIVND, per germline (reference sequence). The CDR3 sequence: CASSLRTGTGAETQYF. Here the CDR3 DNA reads TGTGCCAGTAGTCTCCGGACCGGGACAGGGGCCGAGACCCAGTACTTC.

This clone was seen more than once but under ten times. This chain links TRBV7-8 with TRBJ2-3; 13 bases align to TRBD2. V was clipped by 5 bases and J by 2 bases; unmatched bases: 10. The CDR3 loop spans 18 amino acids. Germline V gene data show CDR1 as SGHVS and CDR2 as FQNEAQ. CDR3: CASSRTTGTSGVTDTQYF. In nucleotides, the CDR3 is TGTGCCAGCAGCAGAACGACCGGGACTAGCGGGGTCACAGATACGCAGTATTTT.

DNA for the CDR3: TGTGCCAGCAGCAAAACACGGAACACCGGGGAGCTGTTTTTT. This sequence encodes CASSKTRNTGELFF. The chain combines TRBV7-8 with TRBJ2-2; unclear D gene. Germline V CDR1 and CDR2: SGHVS, FQNEAQ. V lost 5 bases and J 1 base, leaving 8 bases between the germline ends. The CDR3 extends over 14 amino acids.

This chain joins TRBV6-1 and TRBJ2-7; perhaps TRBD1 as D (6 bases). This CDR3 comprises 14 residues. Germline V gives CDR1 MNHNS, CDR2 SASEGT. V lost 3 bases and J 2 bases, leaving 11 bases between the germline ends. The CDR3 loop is CASSDTGTTYEQYF. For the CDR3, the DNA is TGTGCCAGCAGTGACACAGGGACCACCTACGAGCAGTACTTC.

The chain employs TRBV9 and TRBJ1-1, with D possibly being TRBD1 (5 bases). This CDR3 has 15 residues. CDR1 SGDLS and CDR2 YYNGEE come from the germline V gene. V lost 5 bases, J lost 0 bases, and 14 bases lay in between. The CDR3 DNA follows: TGTGCCAGCAGTGTCTTTGACAGAATGAACACTGAAGCTTTCTTT. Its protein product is CASSVFDRMNTEAFF. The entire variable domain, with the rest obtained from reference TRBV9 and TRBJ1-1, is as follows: DSGVTQTPKHLITATGQRVTLRCSPRSGDLSVYWYQQSLDQGLQFLIQYYNGEERAKGNILERFSAQQFPDLHSELNLSSLELGDSALYFCASSVFDRMNTEAFFGQGTRLTVV.

CDR3 in amino acids: CASSRNTGELFF. DNA for the CDR3: TGTGCCAGCAGCCGTAACACCGGGGAGCTGTTTTTT. V usage is TRBV11-1 and J usage is TRBJ2-2; D gene uncertain. The ends were cut back, 5 bases at V and 2 bases at J, with 3 bases in the middle. The CDR3 spans 12 residues. The germline CDR1 and CDR2 sequences are SGHAT and FQDESV (reference sequence).

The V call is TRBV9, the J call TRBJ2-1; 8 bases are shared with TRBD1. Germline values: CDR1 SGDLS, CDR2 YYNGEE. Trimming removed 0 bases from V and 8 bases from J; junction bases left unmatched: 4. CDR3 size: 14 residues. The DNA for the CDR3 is TGTGCCAGCAGCGTAGGTGACAGGGGCGATGAGCAGTTCTTC. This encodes CASSVGDRGDEQFF.

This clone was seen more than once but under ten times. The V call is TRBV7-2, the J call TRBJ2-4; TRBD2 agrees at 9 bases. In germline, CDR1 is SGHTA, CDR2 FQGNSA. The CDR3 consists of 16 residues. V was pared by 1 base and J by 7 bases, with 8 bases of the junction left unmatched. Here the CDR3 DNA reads TGTGCCAGCAGCTTAGAGCCAGCGGGGGGAGTCAACATTCAGTACTTC. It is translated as CASSLEPAGGVNIQYF.

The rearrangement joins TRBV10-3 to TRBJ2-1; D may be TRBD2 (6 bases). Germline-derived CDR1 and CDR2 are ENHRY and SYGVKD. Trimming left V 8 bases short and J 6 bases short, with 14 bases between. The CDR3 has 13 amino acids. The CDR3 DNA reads TGTGCCATCCGGCCTGTCGGGGGCAATGAGCAGTTCTTC. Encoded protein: CAIRPVGGNEQFF.

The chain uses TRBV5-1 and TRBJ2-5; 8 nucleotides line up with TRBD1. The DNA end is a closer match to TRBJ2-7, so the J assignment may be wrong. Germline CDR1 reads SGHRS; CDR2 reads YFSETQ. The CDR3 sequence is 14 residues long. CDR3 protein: CASSQQGVSYEQYF. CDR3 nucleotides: TGCGCCAGCAGTCAACAGGGGGTTTCCTACGAGCAGTACTTC.